The 10 T cell receptor beta chains presented below share a single source sample, sequenced in a study of technical replicates of blood from a few donors. Data came from immunoSEQ multiplex PCR; TCRdb stores just in-frame clones and leaves some out. This sample yields 65,000 to 85,000 clones, of which 80% to 95% are seen a single time; about 0.4% belongs to the top ten. Sequencing input: T cells isolated from PBMCs. The receptors were gathered from a human donor in good health.

The rearrangement uses TRBV5-4 and TRBJ2-7, with 10 bases that match TRBD2. Germline V gene lookup returns CDR1 SGHNT and CDR2 YYREEE (reference sequence). The CDR3 totals 15 residues. V gave up 2 bases and J gave up 4 bases; unmatched junction bases: 6. The CDR3 reads CASSLSSGSGYEQYF. The CDR3 nucleotides are TGTGCCAGCAGCTTATCTAGCGGGAGCGGGTACGAGCAGTACTTC.

This clone has only a few counts. CDR3 DNA: TGTGCCAGCAGCGTACAGGGAGGAGACGAAGCTTTCTTT. It codes for CASSVQGGDEAFF. This chain joins TRBV9 and TRBJ1-1, with D possibly being TRBD1 (5 bases). Germline assignment: CDR1 SGDLS and CDR2 YYNGEE. The germline V and J ends were trimmed by 1 base and 8 bases, with 12 bases remaining between them. The CDR3 length is 13 residues.

V usage is TRBV6-1 and J usage is TRBJ1-2, with D possibly matching TRBD1 (6 bases). Between the trimmed V and J ends, which lost 0 bases and 2 bases, there was a span of 10 bases. The germline gives CDR1 MNHNS, CDR2 SASEGT. The CDR3 sequence is 15 residues long. The CDR3 here is CASSEALTGNYGYTF. Here the CDR3 DNA reads TGTGCCAGCAGTGAAGCTTTGACAGGAAACTATGGCTACACCTTC.

The chain combines TRBV11-2 with TRBJ2-1; 9 bases are a match to TRBD2. V shed 0 bases and J 3 bases; nucleotides not matched to a gene: 3. Per germline, CDR1 SGHAT and CDR2 FQNNGV. This CDR3 is 16 amino acids long. In nucleotides, the CDR3 is TGTGCCAGCAGCTTAGATCTAGCGGGACTCTACAATGAGCAGTTCTTC. Translating it yields CASSLDLAGLYNEQFF.

The chain combines TRBV28 with TRBJ2-7; D may be TRBD2 (5 bases). The CDR3 runs 13 residues. CDR1 is MDHEN, CDR2 SYDVKM, per germline. The germline V and J ends were trimmed by 2 bases and 5 bases, with 10 bases remaining between them. The CDR3 sequence: CASSLEGSHEQYF. Here the CDR3 DNA reads TGTGCCAGCAGTTTAGAGGGTTCCCACGAGCAGTACTTC.

The chain uses TRBV19 and TRBJ1-4, with 9 bases matching TRBD1. V shed 3 bases and J 8 bases; nucleotides not matched to a gene: 4. The CDR3 spans 14 residues. Per germline, CDR1 LNHDA and CDR2 SQIVND (reference sequence). In DNA form, the CDR3 reads TGTGCCAGTAGTATGAGGGACAGGGCAGAAAAACTGTTTTTT. It encodes CASSMRDRAEKLFF.

This clone appeared a single time. The rearrangement joins TRBV18 to TRBJ1-5; D gene uncertain. This CDR3 spans 13 amino acids. Looked up from germline, CDR1 is KGHSH and CDR2 is LQKENI. V lost 2 bases and J 4 bases, leaving 6 bases between the germline ends. The CDR3 reads CASSPAANQPQHF. In nucleotides, the CDR3 is TGTGCCAGCTCACCAGCGGCGAATCAGCCCCAGCATTTT.

This chain links TRBV29-1 with TRBJ2-3; maybe TRBD1 (5 bases). Trimming took off 6 bases at V and 5 bases at J, with 12 bases between the two ends. Germline values: CDR1 SQVTM, CDR2 ANQGSEA. CDR3 length: 12 amino acids. CDR3 protein: CSVDRQGDTQYF. The CDR3 nucleotides read TGCAGCGTGGATCGCCAGGGAGATACGCAGTATTTT.

The chain is built from TRBV30 and TRBJ1-1; D ambiguous. Germline V gene data show CDR1 as GTSNPN and CDR2 as SVGIG (reference sequence). The CDR3 extends over 13 amino acids. Trimming removed 0 bases at V and 1 base at J, with 6 bases between. CDR3 DNA sequence: TGTGCCTGGAGTGTGGGCAGGAACACTGAAGCTTTCTTT. Amino acid sequence: CAWSVGRNTEAFF.

The CDR3 here is CASSVQGTNYEQYF. CDR3 DNA: TGTGCCAGTAGTGTACAGGGGACAAACTACGAGCAGTACTTC. The chain uses TRBV19 and TRBJ2-7, with 7 bases identical to TRBD1. In germline, CDR1 is LNHDA, CDR2 SQIVND (reference sequence). The CDR3 extends over 14 amino acids. Trimming at V came to 5 bases and at J to 3 bases, leaving 7 bases not matched to a gene.